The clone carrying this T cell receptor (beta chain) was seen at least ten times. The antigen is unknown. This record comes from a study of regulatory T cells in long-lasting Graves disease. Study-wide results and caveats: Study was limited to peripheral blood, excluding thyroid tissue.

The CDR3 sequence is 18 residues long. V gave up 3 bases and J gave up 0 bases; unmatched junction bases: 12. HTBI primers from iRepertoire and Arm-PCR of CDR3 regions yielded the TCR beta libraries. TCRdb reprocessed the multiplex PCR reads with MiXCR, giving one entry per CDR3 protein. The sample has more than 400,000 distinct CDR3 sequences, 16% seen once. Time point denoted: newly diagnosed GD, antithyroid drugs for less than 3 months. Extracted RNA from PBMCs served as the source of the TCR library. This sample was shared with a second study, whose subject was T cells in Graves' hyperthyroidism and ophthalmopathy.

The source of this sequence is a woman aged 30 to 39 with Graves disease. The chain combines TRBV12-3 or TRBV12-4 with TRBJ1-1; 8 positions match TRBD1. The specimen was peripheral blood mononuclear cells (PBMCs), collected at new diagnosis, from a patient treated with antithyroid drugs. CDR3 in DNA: TGTGCCAGCAGTTTTAGGACAGGGACTGAGGGGGTGAACACTGAAGCTTTCTTT. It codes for CASSFRTGTEGVNTEAFF.